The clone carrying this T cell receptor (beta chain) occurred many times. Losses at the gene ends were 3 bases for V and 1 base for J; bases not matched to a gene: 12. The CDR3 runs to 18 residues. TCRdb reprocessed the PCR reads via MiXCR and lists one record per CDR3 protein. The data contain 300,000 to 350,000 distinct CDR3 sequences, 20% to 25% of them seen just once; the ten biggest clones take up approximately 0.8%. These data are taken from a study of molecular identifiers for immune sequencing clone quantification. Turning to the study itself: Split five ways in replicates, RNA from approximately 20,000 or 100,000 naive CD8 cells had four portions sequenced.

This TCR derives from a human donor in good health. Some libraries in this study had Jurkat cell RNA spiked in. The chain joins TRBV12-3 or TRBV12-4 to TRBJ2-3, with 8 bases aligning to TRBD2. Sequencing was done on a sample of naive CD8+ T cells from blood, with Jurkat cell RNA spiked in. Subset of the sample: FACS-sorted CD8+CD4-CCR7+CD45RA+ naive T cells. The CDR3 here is CASSFIPSTGGGTDTQYF. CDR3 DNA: TGTGCCAGCAGTTTCATACCCTCTACGGGGGGGGGCACAGATACGCAGTATTTT.